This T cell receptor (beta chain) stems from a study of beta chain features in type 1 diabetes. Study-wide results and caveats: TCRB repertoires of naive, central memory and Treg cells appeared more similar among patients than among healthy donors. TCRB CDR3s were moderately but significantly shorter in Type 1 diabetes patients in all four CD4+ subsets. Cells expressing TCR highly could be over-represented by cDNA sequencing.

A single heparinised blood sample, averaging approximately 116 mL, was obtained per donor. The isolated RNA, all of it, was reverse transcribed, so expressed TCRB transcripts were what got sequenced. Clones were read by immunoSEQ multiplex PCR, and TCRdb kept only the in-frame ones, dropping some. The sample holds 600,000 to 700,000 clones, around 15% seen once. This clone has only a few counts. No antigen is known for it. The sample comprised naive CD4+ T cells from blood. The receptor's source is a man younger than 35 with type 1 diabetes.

Here the CDR3 DNA reads TGTGCCAGCTCACCACCGGGAGACAGCATTAACACCGGGGAGCTGTTTTTT. This translates into CASSPPGDSINTGELFF. The V and J genes are TRBV18 and TRBJ2-2; D may be TRBD1 or TRBD2 (5 bases each). The CDR3 loop spans 17 amino acids. CDR1 is KGHSH and CDR2 is LQKENI in the germline V gene. Between the trimmed V and J ends, which lost 0 bases and 2 bases, there was a span of 13 bases. Drawing the rest from reference TRBV18 and TRBJ2-2, the complete variable domain is NAGVMQNPRHLVRRRGQEARLRCSPMKGHSHVYWYRQLPEEGLKFMVYLQKENIIDESGMPKERFSAEFPKEGPSILRIQQVVRGDSAAYFCASSPPGDSINTGELFFGEGSRLTVL.